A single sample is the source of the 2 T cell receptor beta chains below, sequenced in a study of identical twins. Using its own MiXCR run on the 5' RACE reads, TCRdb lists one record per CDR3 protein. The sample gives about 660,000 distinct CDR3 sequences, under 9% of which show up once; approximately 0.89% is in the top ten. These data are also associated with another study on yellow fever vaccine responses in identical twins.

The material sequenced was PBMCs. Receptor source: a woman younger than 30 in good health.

This CDR3 reads CASSLTGLNGYTF. Written as DNA, the CDR3 is TGTGCCAGCAGCCTGACAGGTCTGAATGGCTACACCTTC. The V and J genes are TRBV3-1 and TRBJ1-2; tentatively, D is TRBD1 (6 bases). The CDR3 consists of 13 residues. Trimming took 4 bases from V and 6 from J, leaving 12 bases between them. CDR1 and CDR2 (germline): LGHDT, YNNKEL (reference sequence).

The CDR3 is CSARVGGTKETQYF. DNA of the CDR3: TGCAGTGCTAGAGTGGGGGGGACCAAAGAGACCCAGTACTTC. This chain links TRBV20-1 with TRBJ2-5, with 7 positions matching TRBD2. Germline assignment: CDR1 DFQATT and CDR2 SNEGSKA (reference sequence). There are 14 residues in the CDR3. V gave up 1 base and J gave up 3 bases; unmatched junction bases: 5.